This entry concerns a single TCR beta chain. Its matching antigen is unknown. This entry is derived from a study of cytomegalovirus exposure and HLA in healthy donors. Whole-study results and caveats: An analysis done earlier found most TCR beta V segments productive about 87% or about 30% of the time. A later analysis showed TCR association rates differing by HLA locus, peaking at DRB1 and lowest at HLA-C. Among the CMV-associated chains, three were confirmed in vitro as specific for CMV antigens.

V lost 4 bases and J 6 bases, leaving 13 bases between the germline ends. Germline assignment: CDR1 KGHSY and CDR2 FQNENV. The CDR3 spans 14 residues. The PCR had 60 Vbeta and 13 Jbeta primers. The data were produced by immunoSEQ multiplex PCR, yet TCRdb's version contains in-frame clones alone and is incomplete. This sample has more than 130,000 clones; roughly 80% occur once, and the top ten carry approximately 5.1%. The source material was PBMCs. The TCR comes from a male donor in good health and CMV-seronegative. The chain carries TRBV16 and TRBJ1-5, with TRBD1 as a possible D gene (6 bases). The DNA for the CDR3 is TGTGCCAGCAGCCTGATCCAGGGGAGTCAGCCCCAGCATTTT. Translating it yields CASSLIQGSQPQHF.